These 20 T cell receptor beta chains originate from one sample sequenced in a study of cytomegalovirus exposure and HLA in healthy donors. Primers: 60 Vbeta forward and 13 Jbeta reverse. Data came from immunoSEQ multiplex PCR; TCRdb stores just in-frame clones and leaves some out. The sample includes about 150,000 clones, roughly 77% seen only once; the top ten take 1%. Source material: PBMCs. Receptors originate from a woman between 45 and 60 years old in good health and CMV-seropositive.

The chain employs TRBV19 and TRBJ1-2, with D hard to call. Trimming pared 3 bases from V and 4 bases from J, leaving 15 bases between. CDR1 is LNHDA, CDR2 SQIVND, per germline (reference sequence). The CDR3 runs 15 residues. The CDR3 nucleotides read TGTGCCAGTAGTATGCTAGGGCCGGCGGGCTATGGCTACACCTTC. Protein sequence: CASSMLGPAGYGYTF. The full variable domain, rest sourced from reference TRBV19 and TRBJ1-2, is DGGITQSPKYLFRKEGQNVTLSCEQNLNHDAMYWYRQDPGQGLRLIYYSQIVNDFQKGDIAEGYSVSREKKESFPLTVTSAQKNPTAFYLCASSMLGPAGYGYTFGSGTRLTVV.

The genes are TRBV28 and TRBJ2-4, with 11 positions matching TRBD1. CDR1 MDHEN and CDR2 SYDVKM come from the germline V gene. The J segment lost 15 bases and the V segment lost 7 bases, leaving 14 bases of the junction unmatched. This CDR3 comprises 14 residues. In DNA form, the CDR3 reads TGTGCCAGCACATTGGGGACAGGGGGTGAGGTACGGTACTTC. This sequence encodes CASTLGTGGEVRYF. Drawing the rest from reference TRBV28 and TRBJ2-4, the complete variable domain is DVKVTQSSRYLVKRTGEKVFLECVQDMDHENMFWYRQDPGLGLRLIYFSYDVKMKEKGDIPEGYSVSREKKERFSLILESASTNQTSMYLCASTLGTGGEVRYFGAGTRLSVL.

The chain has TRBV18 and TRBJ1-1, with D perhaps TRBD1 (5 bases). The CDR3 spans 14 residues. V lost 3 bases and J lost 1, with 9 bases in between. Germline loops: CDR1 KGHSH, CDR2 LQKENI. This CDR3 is CASSPQDTNTEAFF. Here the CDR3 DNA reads TGTGCCAGCTCACCGCAGGACACGAACACTGAAGCTTTCTTT. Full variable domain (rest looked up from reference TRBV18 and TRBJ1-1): NAGVMQNPRHLVRRRGQEARLRCSPMKGHSHVYWYRQLPEEGLKFMVYLQKENIIDESGMPKERFSAEFPKEGPSILRIQQVVRGDSAAYFCASSPQDTNTEAFFGQGTRLTVV.

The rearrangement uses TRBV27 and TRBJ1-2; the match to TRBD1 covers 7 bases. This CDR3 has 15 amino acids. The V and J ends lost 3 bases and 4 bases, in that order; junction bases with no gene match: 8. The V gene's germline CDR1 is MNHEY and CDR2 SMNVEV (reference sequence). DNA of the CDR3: TGTGCCAGCAGTTTCCGGCAGGGGGAAAGCTATGGCTACACCTTC. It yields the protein CASSFRQGESYGYTF.

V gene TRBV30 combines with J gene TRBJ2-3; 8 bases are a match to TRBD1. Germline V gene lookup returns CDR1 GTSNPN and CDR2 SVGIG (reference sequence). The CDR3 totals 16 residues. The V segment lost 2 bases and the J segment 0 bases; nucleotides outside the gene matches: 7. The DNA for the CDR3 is TGTGCCTGGAGTTGGGGGACAGGTACTAGCACAGATACGCAGTATTTT. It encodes CAWSWGTGTSTDTQYF.

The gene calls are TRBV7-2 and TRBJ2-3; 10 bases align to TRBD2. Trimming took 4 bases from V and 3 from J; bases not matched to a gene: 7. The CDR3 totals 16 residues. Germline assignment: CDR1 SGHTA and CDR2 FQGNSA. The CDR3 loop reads CASSSLGLAETDTQYF. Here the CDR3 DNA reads TGTGCCAGCAGCTCCCTCGGACTAGCGGAGACAGATACGCAGTATTTT.

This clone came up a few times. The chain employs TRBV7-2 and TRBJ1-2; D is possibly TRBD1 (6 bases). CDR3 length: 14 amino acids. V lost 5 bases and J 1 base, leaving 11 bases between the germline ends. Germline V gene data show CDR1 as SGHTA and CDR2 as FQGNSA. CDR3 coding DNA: TGTGCCAGCAGCCAGGGGTGGATTAACTATGGCTACACCTTC. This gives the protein CASSQGWINYGYTF.

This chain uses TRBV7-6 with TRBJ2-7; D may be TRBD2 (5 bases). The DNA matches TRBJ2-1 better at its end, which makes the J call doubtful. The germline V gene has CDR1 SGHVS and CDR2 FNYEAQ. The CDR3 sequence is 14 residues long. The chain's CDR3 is CASSLGVTGSEQFF. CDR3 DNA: TGTGCCAGCAGCTTAGGGGTAACGGGAAGTGAGCAGTTCTTC.

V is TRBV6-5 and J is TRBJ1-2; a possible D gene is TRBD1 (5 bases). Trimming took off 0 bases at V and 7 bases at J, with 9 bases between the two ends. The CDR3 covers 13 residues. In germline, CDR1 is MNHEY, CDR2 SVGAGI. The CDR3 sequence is CASSYSSGAGYTF. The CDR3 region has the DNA TGTGCCAGCAGTTACTCCAGTGGGGCTGGCTACACCTTC.

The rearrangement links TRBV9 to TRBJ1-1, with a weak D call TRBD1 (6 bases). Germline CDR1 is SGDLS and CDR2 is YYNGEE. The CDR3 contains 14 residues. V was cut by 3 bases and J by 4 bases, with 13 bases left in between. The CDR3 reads CASSETGRLTEAFF. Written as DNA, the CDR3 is TGTGCCAGCAGCGAGACAGGACGGCTCACTGAAGCTTTCTTT.

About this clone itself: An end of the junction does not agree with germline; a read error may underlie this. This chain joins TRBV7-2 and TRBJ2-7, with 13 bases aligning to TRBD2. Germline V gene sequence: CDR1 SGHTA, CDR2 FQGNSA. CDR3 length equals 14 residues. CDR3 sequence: CASSSTPTSGGHHF. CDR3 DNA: TGTGCCAGCAGCTCCACACCGACTAGCGGGGGGCACCACTTC.

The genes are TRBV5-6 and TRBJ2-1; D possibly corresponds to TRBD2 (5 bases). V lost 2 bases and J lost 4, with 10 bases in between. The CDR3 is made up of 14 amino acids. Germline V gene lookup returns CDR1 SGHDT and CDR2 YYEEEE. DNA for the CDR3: TGTGCCAGCAGCTTCTTACGGGATTACAATGAGCAGTTCTTC. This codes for CASSFLRDYNEQFF.

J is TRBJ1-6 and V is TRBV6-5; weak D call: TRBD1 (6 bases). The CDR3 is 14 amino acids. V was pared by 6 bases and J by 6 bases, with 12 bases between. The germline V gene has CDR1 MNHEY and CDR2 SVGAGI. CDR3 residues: CASRKTGANSPLHF. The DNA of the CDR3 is TGTGCCAGCAGGAAGACAGGAGCTAATTCACCCCTCCACTTT.

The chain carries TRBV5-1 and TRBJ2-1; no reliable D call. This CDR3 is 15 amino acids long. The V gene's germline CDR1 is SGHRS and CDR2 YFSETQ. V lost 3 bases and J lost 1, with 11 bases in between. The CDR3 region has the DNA TGCGCCAGCAGCTCCGAAGAGTTGTCCTACAATGAGCAGTTCTTC. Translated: CASSSEELSYNEQFF.

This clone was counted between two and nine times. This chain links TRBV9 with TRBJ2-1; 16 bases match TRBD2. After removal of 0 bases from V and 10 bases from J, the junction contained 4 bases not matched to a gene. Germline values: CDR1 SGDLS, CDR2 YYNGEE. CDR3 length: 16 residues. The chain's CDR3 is CASSVAGTSGRAEQFF. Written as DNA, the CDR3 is TGTGCCAGCAGCGTAGCCGGGACTAGCGGGAGGGCCGAGCAGTTCTTC. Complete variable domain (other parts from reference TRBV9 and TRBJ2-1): DSGVTQTPKHLITATGQRVTLRCSPRSGDLSVYWYQQSLDQGLQFLIQYYNGEERAKGNILERFSAQQFPDLHSELNLSSLELGDSALYFCASSVAGTSGRAEQFFGPGTRLTVL.

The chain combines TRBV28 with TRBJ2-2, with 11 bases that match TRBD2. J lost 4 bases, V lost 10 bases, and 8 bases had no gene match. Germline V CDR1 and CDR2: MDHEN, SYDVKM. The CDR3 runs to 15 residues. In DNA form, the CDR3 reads TGTGCCACCACCCGACTAGCGGGATTCACCGGGGAGCTGTTTTTT. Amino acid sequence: CATTRLAGFTGELFF.

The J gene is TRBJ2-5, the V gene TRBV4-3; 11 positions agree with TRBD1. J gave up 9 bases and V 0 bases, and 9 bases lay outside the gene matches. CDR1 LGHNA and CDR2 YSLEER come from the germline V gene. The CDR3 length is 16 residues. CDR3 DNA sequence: TGCGCCAGCAGCCAAGATCTCTGGACAGGGGGCTCGGCCCAGTACTTC. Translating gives CASSQDLWTGGSAQYF.

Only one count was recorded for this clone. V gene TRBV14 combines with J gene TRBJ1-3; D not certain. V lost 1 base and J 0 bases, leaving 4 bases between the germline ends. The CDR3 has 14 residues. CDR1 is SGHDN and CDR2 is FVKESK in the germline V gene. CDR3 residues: CASSQAYSGNTIYF. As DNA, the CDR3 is TGTGCCAGCAGCCAAGCCTACTCTGGAAACACCATATATTTT.

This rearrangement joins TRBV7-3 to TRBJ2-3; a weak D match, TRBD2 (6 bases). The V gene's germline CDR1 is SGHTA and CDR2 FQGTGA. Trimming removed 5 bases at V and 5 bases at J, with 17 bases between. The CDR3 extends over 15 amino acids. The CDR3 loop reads CASSPTTSLLDTQYF. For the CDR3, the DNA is TGTGCCAGCAGCCCCACCACTAGCCTTCTAGATACGCAGTATTTT.

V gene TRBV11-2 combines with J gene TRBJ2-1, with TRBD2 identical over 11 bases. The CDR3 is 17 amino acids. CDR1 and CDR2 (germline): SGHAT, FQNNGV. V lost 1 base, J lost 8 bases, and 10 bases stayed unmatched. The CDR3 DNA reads TGTGCCAGCAGCTTAGTGTCTACTAGCGGGAGTCGGGATGAGCAGTTCTTC. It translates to CASSLVSTSGSRDEQFF.